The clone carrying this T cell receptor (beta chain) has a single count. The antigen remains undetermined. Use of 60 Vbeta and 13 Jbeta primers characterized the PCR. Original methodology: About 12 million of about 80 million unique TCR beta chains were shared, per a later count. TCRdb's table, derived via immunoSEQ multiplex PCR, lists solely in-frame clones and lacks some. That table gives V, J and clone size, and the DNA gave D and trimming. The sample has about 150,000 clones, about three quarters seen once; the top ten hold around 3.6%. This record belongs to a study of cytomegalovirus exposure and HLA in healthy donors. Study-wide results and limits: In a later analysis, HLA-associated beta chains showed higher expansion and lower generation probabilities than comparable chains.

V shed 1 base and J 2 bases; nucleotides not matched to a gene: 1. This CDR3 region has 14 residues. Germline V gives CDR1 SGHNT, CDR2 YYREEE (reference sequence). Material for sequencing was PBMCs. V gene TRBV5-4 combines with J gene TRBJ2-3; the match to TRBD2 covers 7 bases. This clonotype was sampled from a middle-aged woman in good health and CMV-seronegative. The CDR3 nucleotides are TGTGCCAGCAGCTTGAGCGGGACCACAGATACGCAGTATTTT. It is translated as CASSLSGTTDTQYF.